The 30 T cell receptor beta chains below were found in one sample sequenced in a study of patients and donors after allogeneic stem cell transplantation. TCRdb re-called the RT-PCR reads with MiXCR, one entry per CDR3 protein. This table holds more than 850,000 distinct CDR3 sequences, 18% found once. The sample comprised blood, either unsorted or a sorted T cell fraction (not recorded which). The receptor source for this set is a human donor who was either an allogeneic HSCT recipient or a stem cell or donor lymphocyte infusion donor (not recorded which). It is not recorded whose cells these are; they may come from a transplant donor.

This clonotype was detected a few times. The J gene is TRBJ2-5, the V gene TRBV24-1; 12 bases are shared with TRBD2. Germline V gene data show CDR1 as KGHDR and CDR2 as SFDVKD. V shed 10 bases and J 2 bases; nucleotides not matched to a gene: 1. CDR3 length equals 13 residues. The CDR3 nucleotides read TGTGCCACAGGGACTAGCGGGCAAGAGACCCAGTACTTC. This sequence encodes CATGTSGQETQYF.

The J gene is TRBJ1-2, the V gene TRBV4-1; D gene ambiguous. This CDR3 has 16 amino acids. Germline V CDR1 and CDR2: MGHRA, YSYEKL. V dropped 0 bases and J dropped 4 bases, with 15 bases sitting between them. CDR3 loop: CASSQDLSKEIYGYTF. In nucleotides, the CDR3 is TGCGCCAGCAGCCAAGATCTTTCTAAGGAGATCTATGGCTACACCTTC.

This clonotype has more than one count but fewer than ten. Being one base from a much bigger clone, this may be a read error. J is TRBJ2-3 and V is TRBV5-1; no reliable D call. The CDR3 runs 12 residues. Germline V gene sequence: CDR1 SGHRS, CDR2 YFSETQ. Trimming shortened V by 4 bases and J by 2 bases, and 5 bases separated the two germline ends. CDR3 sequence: CASSTPTDTQYF. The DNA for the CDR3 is TGCGCCAGCAGCACCCCCACAGATACGCAGTATTTT.

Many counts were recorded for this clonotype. The CDR3 DNA reads TGCGCCAGCAGCCAGCGGGACAGGGGGAACTATGGCTACACCTTC. It translates to CASSQRDRGNYGYTF. The chain has TRBV5-1 and TRBJ1-2; TRBD1 agrees at 11 bases. CDR1 is SGHRS and CDR2 is YFSETQ in the germline V gene. V was clipped by 4 bases and J by 2 bases; unmatched bases: 4. The CDR3 is 15 residues long. Supplemented by reference TRBV5-1 and TRBJ1-2, the full variable domain reads KAGVTQTPRYLIKTRGQQVTLSCSPISGHRSVSWYQQTPGQGLQFLFEYFSETQRNKGNFPGRFSGRQFSNSRSEMNVSTLELGDSALYLCASSQRDRGNYGYTFGSGTRLTVV.

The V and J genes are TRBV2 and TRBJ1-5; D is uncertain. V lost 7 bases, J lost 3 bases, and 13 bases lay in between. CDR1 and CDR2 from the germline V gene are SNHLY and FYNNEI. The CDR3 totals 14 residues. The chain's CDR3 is CASKGPGPNQPQHF. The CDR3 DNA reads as TGTGCCAGCAAGGGTCCGGGTCCCAATCAGCCCCAGCATTTT.

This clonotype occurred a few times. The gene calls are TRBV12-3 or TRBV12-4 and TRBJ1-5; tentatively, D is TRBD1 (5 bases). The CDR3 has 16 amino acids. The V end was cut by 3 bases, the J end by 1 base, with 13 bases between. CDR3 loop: CASSLVRDPSNQPQHF. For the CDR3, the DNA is TGTGCCAGCAGTTTGGTCCGGGACCCCAGCAATCAGCCCCAGCATTTT.

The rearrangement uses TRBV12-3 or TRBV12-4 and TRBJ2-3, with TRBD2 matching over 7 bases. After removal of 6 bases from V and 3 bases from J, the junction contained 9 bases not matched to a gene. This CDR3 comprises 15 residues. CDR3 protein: CASSPDGRETDTQYF. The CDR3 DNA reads TGTGCCAGCAGCCCCGACGGGCGGGAGACAGATACGCAGTATTTT.

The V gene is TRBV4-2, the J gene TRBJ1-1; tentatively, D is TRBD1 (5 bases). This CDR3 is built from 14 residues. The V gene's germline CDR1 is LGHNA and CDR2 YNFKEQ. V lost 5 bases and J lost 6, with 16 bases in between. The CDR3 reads CASSSNARDPEAFF. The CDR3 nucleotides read TGTGCCAGCAGCTCAAACGCCAGGGACCCTGAAGCTTTCTTT.

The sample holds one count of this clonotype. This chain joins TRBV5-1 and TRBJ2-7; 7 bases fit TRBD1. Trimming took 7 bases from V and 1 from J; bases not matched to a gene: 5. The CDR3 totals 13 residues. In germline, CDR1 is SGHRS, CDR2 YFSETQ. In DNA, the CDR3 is TGCGCCAGCGCCAGGGACAGTTCCTACGAGCAGTACTTC. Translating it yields CASARDSSYEQYF.

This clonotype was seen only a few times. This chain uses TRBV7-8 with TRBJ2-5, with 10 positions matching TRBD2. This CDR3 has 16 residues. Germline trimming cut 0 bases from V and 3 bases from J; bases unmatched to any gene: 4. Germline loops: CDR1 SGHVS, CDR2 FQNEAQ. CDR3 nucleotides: TGTGCCAGCAGCTTAGCTAGCGGGGGGCTTAAAGAGACCCAGTACTTC. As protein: CASSLASGGLKETQYF.

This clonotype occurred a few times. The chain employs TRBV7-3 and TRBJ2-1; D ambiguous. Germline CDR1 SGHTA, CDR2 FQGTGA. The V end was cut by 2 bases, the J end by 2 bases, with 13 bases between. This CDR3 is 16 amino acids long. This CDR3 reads CASSLVSSKTYNEQFF. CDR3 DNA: TGTGCCAGCAGCTTAGTTAGTAGTAAAACCTACAATGAGCAGTTCTTC.

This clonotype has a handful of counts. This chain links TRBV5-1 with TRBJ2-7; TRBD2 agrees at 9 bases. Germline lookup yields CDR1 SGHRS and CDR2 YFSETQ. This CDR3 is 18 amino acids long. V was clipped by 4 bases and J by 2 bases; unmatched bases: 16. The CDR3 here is CASSDRGYSGRTAYEQYF. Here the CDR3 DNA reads TGCGCCAGCAGCGACCGAGGCTATAGCGGGAGAACGGCCTACGAGCAGTACTTC.

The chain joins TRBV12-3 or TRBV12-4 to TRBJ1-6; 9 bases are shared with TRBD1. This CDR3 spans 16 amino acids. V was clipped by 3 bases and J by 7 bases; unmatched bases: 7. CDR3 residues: CASSFRGQGANSPLHF. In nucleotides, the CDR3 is TGTGCCAGCAGTTTCCGGGGACAGGGTGCGAATTCACCCCTCCACTTT.

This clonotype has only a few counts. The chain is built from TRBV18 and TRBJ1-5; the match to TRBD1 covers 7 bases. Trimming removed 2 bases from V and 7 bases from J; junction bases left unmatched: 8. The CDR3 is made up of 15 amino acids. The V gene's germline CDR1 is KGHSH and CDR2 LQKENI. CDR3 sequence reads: CASSPSTGAGQPQHF. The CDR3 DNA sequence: TGTGCCAGCTCACCATCAACAGGGGCGGGACAGCCCCAGCATTTT.

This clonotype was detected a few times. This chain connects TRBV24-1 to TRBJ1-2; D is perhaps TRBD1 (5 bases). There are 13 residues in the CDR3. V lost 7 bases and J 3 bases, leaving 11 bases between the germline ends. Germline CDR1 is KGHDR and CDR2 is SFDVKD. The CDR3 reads CATSFQGDYGYTF. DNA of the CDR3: TGTGCCACCAGCTTCCAGGGAGACTATGGCTACACCTTC.

CDR3 loop: CASSLNLLSSYNEQFF. DNA for the CDR3: TGTGCCAGCAGCTTAAACTTATTAAGCTCCTACAATGAGCAGTTCTTC. The chain couples TRBV7-2 to TRBJ2-1, with D hard to call. Looked up from germline, CDR1 is SGHTA and CDR2 is FQGNSA. The CDR3 has 16 residues. Trimming took 2 bases from V and 0 from J, leaving 11 bases between them.

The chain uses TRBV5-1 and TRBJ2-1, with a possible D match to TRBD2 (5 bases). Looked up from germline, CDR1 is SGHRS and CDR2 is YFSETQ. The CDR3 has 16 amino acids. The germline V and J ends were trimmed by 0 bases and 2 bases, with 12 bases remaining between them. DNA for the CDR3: TGCGCCAGCAGCTTGGTGGAGCGGACCGCCTACAATGAGCAGTTCTTC. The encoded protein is CASSLVERTAYNEQFF.

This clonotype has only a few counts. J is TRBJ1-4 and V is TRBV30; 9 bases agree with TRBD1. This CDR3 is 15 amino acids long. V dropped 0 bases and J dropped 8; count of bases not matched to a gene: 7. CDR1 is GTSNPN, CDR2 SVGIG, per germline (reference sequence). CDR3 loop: CAWSVLQGAQEKLFF. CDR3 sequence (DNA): TGTGCCTGGAGTGTCTTACAGGGGGCGCAGGAAAAACTGTTTTTT.

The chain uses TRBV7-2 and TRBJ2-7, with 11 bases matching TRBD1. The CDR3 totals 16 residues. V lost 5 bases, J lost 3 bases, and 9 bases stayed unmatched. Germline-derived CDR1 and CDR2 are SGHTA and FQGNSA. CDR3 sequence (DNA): TGTGCCAGCAGCAAGAATACCGGGACAGGGGGCTACGAGCAGTACTTC. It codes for CASSKNTGTGGYEQYF.

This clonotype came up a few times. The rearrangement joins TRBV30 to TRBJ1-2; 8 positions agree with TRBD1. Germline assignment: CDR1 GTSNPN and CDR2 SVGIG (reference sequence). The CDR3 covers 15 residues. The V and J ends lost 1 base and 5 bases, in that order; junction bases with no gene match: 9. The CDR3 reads CAWSEGQGYWYGYTF. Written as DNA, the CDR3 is TGTGCCTGGAGTGAAGGACAGGGCTACTGGTATGGCTACACCTTC.

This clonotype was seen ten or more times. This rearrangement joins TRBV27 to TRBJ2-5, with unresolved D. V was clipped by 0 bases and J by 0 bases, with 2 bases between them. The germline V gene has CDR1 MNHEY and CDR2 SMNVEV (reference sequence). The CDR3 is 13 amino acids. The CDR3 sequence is CASSLSNQETQYF. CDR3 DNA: TGTGCCAGCAGTTTATCGAACCAAGAGACCCAGTACTTC.

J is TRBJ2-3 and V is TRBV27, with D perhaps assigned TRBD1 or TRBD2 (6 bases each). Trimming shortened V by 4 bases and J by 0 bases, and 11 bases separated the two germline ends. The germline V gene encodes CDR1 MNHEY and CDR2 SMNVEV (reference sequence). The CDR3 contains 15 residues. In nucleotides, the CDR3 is TGTGCCAGCAGTTACGAGGGGGGTAGCACAGATACGCAGTATTTT. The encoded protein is CASSYEGGSTDTQYF.

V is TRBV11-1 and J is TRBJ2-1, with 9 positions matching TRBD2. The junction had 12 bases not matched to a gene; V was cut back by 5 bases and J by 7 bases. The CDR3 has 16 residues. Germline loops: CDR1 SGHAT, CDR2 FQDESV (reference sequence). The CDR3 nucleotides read TGTGCCAGCAGCGCAGCTAGCGGGATATTTATAAATGAGCAGTTCTTC. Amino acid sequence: CASSAASGIFINEQFF.

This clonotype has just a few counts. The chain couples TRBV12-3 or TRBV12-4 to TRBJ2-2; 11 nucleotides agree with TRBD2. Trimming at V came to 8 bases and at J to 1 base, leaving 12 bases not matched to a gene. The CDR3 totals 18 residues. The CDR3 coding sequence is TGTGCCAGCGCCCGGACTAGCGGGCGATTTAAGAACACCGGGGAGCTGTTTTTT. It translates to CASARTSGRFKNTGELFF.

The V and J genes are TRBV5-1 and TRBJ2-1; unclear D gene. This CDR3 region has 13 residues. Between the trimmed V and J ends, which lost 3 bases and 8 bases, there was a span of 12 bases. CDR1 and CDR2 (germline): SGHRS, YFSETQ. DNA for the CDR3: TGCGCCAGCAGCTATGGACCGGATGATGAGCAGTTCTTC. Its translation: CASSYGPDDEQFF. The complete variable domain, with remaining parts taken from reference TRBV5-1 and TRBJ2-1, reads KAGVTQTPRYLIKTRGQQVTLSCSPISGHRSVSWYQQTPGQGLQFLFEYFSETQRNKGNFPGRFSGRQFSNSRSEMNVSTLELGDSALYLCASSYGPDDEQFFGPGTRLTVL.

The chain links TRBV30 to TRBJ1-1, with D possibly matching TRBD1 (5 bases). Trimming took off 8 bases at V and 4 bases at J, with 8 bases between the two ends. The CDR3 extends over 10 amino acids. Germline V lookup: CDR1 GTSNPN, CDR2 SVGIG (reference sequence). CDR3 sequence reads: CAGGGTEAFF. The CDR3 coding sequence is TGTGCCGGGGGTGGCACTGAAGCTTTCTTT.

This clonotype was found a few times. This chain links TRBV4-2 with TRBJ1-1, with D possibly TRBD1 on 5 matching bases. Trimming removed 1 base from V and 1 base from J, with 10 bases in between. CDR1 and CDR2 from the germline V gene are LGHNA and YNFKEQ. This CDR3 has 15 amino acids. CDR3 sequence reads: CASSQGFQGNTEAFF. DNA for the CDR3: TGTGCCAGCAGCCAAGGTTTCCAGGGGAACACTGAAGCTTTCTTT.

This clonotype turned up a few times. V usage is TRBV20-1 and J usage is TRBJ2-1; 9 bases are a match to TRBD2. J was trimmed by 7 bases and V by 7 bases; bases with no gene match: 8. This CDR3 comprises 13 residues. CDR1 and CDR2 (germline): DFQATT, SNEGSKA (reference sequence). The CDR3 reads CSVAGVGLNEQFF. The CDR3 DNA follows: TGCAGTGTAGCGGGAGTGGGGCTGAATGAGCAGTTCTTC.

CDR3 amino acids: CASSLGSGVEQYF. The CDR3 DNA follows: TGTGCCAGCAGTTTAGGGTCCGGGGTCGAGCAGTACTTC. V and J are TRBV12-3 or TRBV12-4 and TRBJ2-7; possible D gene TRBD2, 5 bases. Trimming took 1 base from V and 6 from J, leaving 10 bases between them. The CDR3 consists of 13 residues.

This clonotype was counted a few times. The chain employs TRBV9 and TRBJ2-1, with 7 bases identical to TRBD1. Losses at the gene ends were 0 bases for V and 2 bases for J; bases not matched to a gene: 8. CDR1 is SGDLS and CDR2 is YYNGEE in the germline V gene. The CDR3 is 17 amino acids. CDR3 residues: CASSVGTNRGAYNEQFF. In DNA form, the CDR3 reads TGTGCCAGCAGCGTAGGGACAAACAGGGGAGCCTACAATGAGCAGTTCTTC. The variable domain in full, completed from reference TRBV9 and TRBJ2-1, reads DSGVTQTPKHLITATGQRVTLRCSPRSGDLSVYWYQQSLDQGLQFLIQYYNGEERAKGNILERFSAQQFPDLHSELNLSSLELGDSALYFCASSVGTNRGAYNEQFFGPGTRLTVL.